This record covers a single TCR beta chain. The data derive from a study of blood T cell repertoires in COVID-19. Trimming took 4 bases from V and 5 from J, leaving 8 bases between them. This CDR3 has 12 amino acids. The repertoire was sequenced with immunoSEQ multiplex PCR; TCRdb's copy has only in-frame clones and lacks some. This sample has fewer than 200,000 clones, with around 81% found just once. Source material: peripheral blood. This receptor was taken from an elderly woman with COVID-19, enrolled during active disease. The chain carries TRBV12-3 or TRBV12-4 and TRBJ1-2; no clear D. CDR3 amino acids: CASSSGVYGYTF. In nucleotides, the CDR3 is TGTGCCAGCAGTTCAGGTGTATATGGCTACACCTTC.